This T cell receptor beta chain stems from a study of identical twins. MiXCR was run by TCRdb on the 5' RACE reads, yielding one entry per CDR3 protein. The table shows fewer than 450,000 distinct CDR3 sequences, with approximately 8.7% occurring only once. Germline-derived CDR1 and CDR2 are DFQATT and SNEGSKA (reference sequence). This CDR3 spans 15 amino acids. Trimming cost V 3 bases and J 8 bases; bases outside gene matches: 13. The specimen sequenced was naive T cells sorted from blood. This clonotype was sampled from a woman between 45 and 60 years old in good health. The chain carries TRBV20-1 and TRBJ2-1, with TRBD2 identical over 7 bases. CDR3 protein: CSASGGRAGLDEQFF. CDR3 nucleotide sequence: TGCAGTGCTAGCGGGGGGAGGGCCGGGCTGGATGAGCAGTTCTTC.